A selection of T cell receptor beta chains follows, all from one sample in a study of blood T cell repertoires in COVID-19. Method: immunoSEQ multiplex PCR; TCRdb's copy keeps in-frame clones and lacks some. The repertoire holds around 130,000 clones, with about 87% as singletons. Sequences were obtained from peripheral blood. The receptors originated from a human donor with COVID-19, enrolled during active disease. The donor label of this sample is uncertain. Each CDR3 is given without its conserved first and last residue. Each record gives: CDR3 protein, V gene.

CDR3 protein: ASSLSTGSPLH
V gene: TRBV11-2

CDR3 protein: ASSLGQGAYEQY
V gene: TRBV19

CDR3 protein: ASSPRDSYSGNTIY
V gene: TRBV5-1

CDR3 protein: ASKGKGTENQPQH
V gene: TRBV19

CDR3 protein: ASSLAPRVSHTQY
V gene: TRBV7-9

CDR3 protein: AWSKSGRAGALGGANVLT
V gene: TRBV30

CDR3 protein: SVNLGGRGEQY
V gene: TRBV29-1

CDR3 protein: SATSAYSYEQY
V gene: TRBV29-1

CDR3 protein: ARSVGEGQGLEAF
V gene: TRBV5-3

CDR3 protein: ASSPGGSGRNTIY
V gene: TRBV18

CDR3 protein: ASSPWTDTINEQY
V gene: TRBV3-1/TRBV3-2

CDR3 protein: ASSEAAAVLNTQY
V gene: TRBV6-1

CDR3 protein: ASSLPIGYQETQY
V gene: TRBV7-2

CDR3 protein: ASSFDRVVGYT
V gene: TRBV7-9

CDR3 protein: ASSHTGYGYT
V gene: TRBV3-1/TRBV3-2

CDR3 protein: ASTPGQGPDTQY
V gene: TRBV7-9

CDR3 protein: AWSGVNRDQPQH
V gene: TRBV30

CDR3 protein: ASSPGSETQY
V gene: TRBV5-6

CDR3 protein: ASSQTWAGAYNEQF
V gene: TRBV4-1

CDR3 protein: ASSPFRRTGPYNEQF
V gene: TRBV7-9

CDR3 protein: ASTPRGRTEAF
V gene: TRBV19

CDR3 protein: ASTMGDRGHSPLH
V gene: TRBV28

CDR3 protein: ASSPSPDRIAF
V gene: TRBV6-5

CDR3 protein: ASSFGTDTQY
V gene: TRBV5-1

CDR3 protein: ASSPPGQGNTIY
V gene: TRBV7-9

CDR3 protein: ASRGGSYNEQF
V gene: TRBV2

CDR3 protein: ASSLRSRRGADTQY
V gene: TRBV11-3

CDR3 protein: ASTRAGGETYEQY
V gene: TRBV6-5